This entry is about one T cell receptor (beta chain). Antigen: not known. CDR3 size: 15 residues. Germline CDR1 MNHEY, CDR2 SVGAGI. V lost 5 bases, J lost 7 bases, and 20 bases lay in between. The data are from a study of cytomegalovirus exposure and HLA in healthy donors. The wider study: Counted in an early data release were 75 million to 85 million unique TCRs from HLA-typed donors. Study-level results: Later analysis demonstrated an association between a missense DCLRE1C variant and TCR beta V- and J-gene trimming. Productive rates of about 87% or about 30% were seen for most TCR beta V segments in an earlier analysis. Donor immune exposure was known only as CMV serostatus.

Researchers ran the PCR with 60 Vbeta and 13 Jbeta primers. Generated by immunoSEQ multiplex PCR, the TCRdb table keeps only in-frame clones and is missing some. The table lists 150,000 to 200,000 clones, approximately 84% of them singletons. The chain has TRBV6-5 and TRBJ1-1; D not certain. This TCR was sampled from a man between 18 and 35 years old in good health and CMV-seropositive. The sequencing input was PBMCs. This chain's CDR3 is CASSNSIQARREAFF. The CDR3 DNA reads TGTGCCAGCAGTAATTCCATCCAGGCCAGGCGTGAAGCTTTCTTT.